The subject of this entry is one TCR beta chain. Its antigen is as yet unknown. This entry belongs to a study of T cell responses to AZD1222 COVID-19 vaccine. Sequencing used immunoSEQ multiplex PCR; TCRdb keeps in-frame clones, though not all of them. The sample has about 130,000 clones; about 91% are singletons. Study-level points and caveats: Seropositivity was recorded at baseline in only a handful of AZD1222 recipients. Spike-specific TCR breadth and depth were elevated following two AZD1222 doses. White British people made up most donors, females outnumbered males, and clonal diversity was possibly underestimated.

Pooling was applied to second doses at about 4 or about 12 weeks. With 0 bases removed from V and 2 bases from J, the gap between germline ends came to 7 bases. CDR3 length: 13 amino acids. Per the germline V gene, CDR1 is GTSNPN and CDR2 is SVGIG (reference sequence). This TCR was sampled from an adult who received the AZD1222 COVID-19 vaccine. The genes are TRBV30 and TRBJ1-2, with unresolved D. Sequencing used peripheral blood, obtained 28 days after the second AZD1222 dose. CDR3 bases: TGTGCCTGGAGTGTAGAAAGGAACTATGGCTACACCTTC. Translated, it gives CAWSVERNYGYTF.